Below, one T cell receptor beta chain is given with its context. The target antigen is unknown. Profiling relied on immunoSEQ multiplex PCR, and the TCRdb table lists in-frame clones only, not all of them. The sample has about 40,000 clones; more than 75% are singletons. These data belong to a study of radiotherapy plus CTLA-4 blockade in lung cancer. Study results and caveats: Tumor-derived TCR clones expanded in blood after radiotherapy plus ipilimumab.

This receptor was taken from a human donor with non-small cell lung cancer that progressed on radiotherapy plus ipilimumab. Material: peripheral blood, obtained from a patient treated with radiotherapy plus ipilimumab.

CDR3 DNA sequence: TGTGCCAGCAGTCATCAAGACAGTTTGGAGACCCAGTACTTC. Translated, it gives CASSHQDSLETQYF. This chain joins TRBV6-5 and TRBJ2-5, with a tentative D call TRBD1 (5 bases). This CDR3 has 14 amino acids. Trimming pared 5 bases from V and 5 bases from J, leaving 15 bases between. Germline CDR1 and CDR2: MNHEY and SVGAGI.